Shown below are 24 T cell receptor beta chains from a single sample sequenced in a study of T cell responses to AZD1222 COVID-19 vaccine. Measured with immunoSEQ multiplex PCR; TCRdb has only the in-frame clones, and not every one. The sample yields 80,000 or so clones, approximately 90% seen once. The specimen was peripheral blood, collected on day 0 of AZD1222 vaccination. These receptors all stem from an adult in good health.

This chain uses TRBV18 with TRBJ1-4, with 7 bases identical to TRBD1. CDR1 and CDR2 from the germline V gene are KGHSH and LQKENI. J was trimmed by 6 bases and V by 5 bases; bases with no gene match: 3. This CDR3 has 13 residues. The CDR3 is CASSTGEDEKLFF. The CDR3 nucleotides read TGTGCCAGCTCAACAGGGGAGGATGAAAAACTGTTTTTT.

V and J are TRBV18 and TRBJ1-4; D ambiguous. The CDR3 loop spans 15 amino acids. The V gene lost 2 bases and the J gene lost 4 bases, with 11 bases spanning the gap. Germline CDR1 is KGHSH and CDR2 is LQKENI. CDR3 nucleotide sequence: TGTGCCAGCTCACCATTTTCGACGGATAATGAAAAACTGTTTTTT. Translation: CASSPFSTDNEKLFF.

This clone was found once. The rearrangement uses TRBV27 and TRBJ2-1; 7 bases match TRBD1. This CDR3 region has 15 residues. V lost 5 bases, J lost 3 bases, and 7 bases stayed unmatched. Per the germline V gene, CDR1 is MNHEY and CDR2 is SMNVEV (reference sequence). CDR3 region: CASSQTGQGYNEQFF. The CDR3 DNA follows: TGTGCCAGCAGTCAGACAGGGCAAGGCTACAATGAGCAGTTCTTC.

The CDR3 loop reads CASSRDRVGGYTF. The DNA of the CDR3 is TGTGCCAGCTCAAGGGACAGGGTTGGCGGCTACACCTTC. The chain uses TRBV5-6 and TRBJ1-2, with TRBD1 matching 9 bases. V lost 7 bases to trimming and J lost 8 bases; unmatched junction nucleotides: 9. The germline CDR1 and CDR2 sequences are SGHDT and YYEEEE. The CDR3 runs to 13 residues.

Concerning this clone: One end of the junction does not line up with germline, which may come from a read error. The rearrangement uses TRBV24-1 and TRBJ2-3; 8 bases match TRBD2. This CDR3 is 15 amino acids long. Germline assignment: CDR1 KGHDR and CDR2 SFDVKD. The CDR3 here is CATSDSREDIDTQYF. In DNA form, the CDR3 reads TGCGCCACCAGTGACTCGCGGGAGGACATAGATACGCAGTATTTT.

V and J are TRBV25-1 and TRBJ1-2, with TRBD1 matching over 8 bases. There are 13 residues in the CDR3. Losses at the gene ends were 6 bases for V and 4 bases for J; bases not matched to a gene: 4. Per the germline V gene, CDR1 is MGHDK and CDR2 is SYGVNS. CDR3 region: CASRDTGGYGYTF. The CDR3, as DNA: TGTGCCAGCAGGGACACAGGGGGCTATGGCTACACCTTC.

This chain joins TRBV10-3 and TRBJ1-2; TRBD1 is a possible D gene (6 bases). Trimming left V 5 bases short and J 8 bases short, with 9 bases between. Germline CDR1 reads ENHRY; CDR2 reads SYGVKD. This CDR3 has 11 residues. CDR3 coding DNA: TGTGCCATCAGTCAGGGGAACGGCTACACCTTC. Protein product: CAISQGNGYTF.

This clone was seen only once. The V call is TRBV2, the J call TRBJ2-5, with D possibly called TRBD1 or TRBD2 (5 bases each). Trimming left V 9 bases short and J 3 bases short, with 14 bases between. Germline lookup yields CDR1 SNHLY and CDR2 FYNNEI. The CDR3 runs to 13 residues. Here the CDR3 DNA reads TGTGCCAGTGGAACCCTGGGGGAAGAGACCCAGTACTTC. Translation gives CASGTLGEETQYF.

This clone was picked up a small number of times. The chain links TRBV25-1 to TRBJ2-7; 13 nucleotides align to TRBD2. Germline V gene sequence: CDR1 MGHDK, CDR2 SYGVNS. The V and J ends lost 1 base and 4 bases, in that order; junction bases with no gene match: 4. The CDR3 sequence is 16 residues long. Here the CDR3 reads CASSESGTSGKYEQYF. CDR3 DNA sequence: TGTGCCAGCAGTGAATCCGGGACTAGCGGGAAATACGAGCAGTACTTC.

The chain joins TRBV20-1 to TRBJ1-1, with no clear D. The CDR3 extends over 11 amino acids. Trimming removed 5 bases at V and 1 base at J, with 5 bases between. In germline, CDR1 is DFQATT, CDR2 SNEGSKA (reference sequence). CDR3 in DNA: TGCAGTGCTCGAGGGAACACTGAAGCTTTCTTT. It translates to CSARGNTEAFF.

The chain joins TRBV21-1 to TRBJ1-1; no check of the table's D call, TRBD1, against the DNA was made. TRBV21-1 is shown as a pseudogene. This CDR3 spans 18 amino acids. CDR3 region: CASSKGLRTGCMNTEAFF. The CDR3 DNA follows: TGTGCCAGCAGCAAAGGGCTCCGGACAGGATGTATGAACACTGAAGCTTTCTTT.

This clone was picked up a small number of times. The chain recombines TRBV28 with TRBJ1-4; D gene unclear. Trimming stripped 4 bases from V and 12 bases from J, with 9 bases between. The CDR3 is 11 residues long. The germline CDR1 and CDR2 sequences are MDHEN and SYDVKM. CDR3 residues: CASSYWGELFF. The DNA for the CDR3 is TGTGCCAGCAGTTATTGGGGAGAACTGTTTTTT.

This chain joins TRBV19 and TRBJ1-1, with 8 bases matching TRBD1. V shed 4 bases, J shed 5 bases, and the junction held 9 bases outside the gene matches. From germline, CDR1 is LNHDA and CDR2 SQIVND (reference sequence). CDR3 length equals 15 residues. CDR3 sequence reads: CASSTVDRGVTEAFF. In DNA, the CDR3 is TGTGCCAGTAGTACCGTTGACAGGGGAGTGACTGAAGCTTTCTTT.

This clone was seen a single time. V is TRBV29-1 and J is TRBJ1-2; TRBD1 matches at 9 bases. With V trimmed by 5 bases and J by 2 bases, 9 bases remained unmatched. CDR1 is SQVTM and CDR2 is ANQGSEA in the germline V gene. The CDR3 is made up of 15 amino acids. The CDR3 protein is CSVNPATGGNYGYTF. The CDR3 DNA reads TGCAGCGTTAACCCCGCGACAGGGGGAAACTATGGCTACACCTTC.

The gene calls are TRBV11-2 and TRBJ1-4; D unclear. Trimming took off 5 bases at V and 8 bases at J, with 6 bases between the two ends. This CDR3 spans 11 amino acids. The germline V gene has CDR1 SGHAT and CDR2 FQNNGV. CDR3 DNA: TGTGCCAGCAGCATTAACGAAAAACTGTTTTTT. This sequence encodes CASSINEKLFF.

The gene calls are TRBV4-2 and TRBJ2-1; 10 nucleotides line up with TRBD2. The CDR3 consists of 17 residues. Trimming removed 1 base from V and 5 bases from J; junction bases left unmatched: 8. Germline-derived CDR1 and CDR2 are LGHNA and YNFKEQ. The CDR3 nucleotides are TGTGCCAGCAGCCAAGGTGCCGGACTAGCGGACCACAATGAGCAGTTCTTC. Its translation is CASSQGAGLADHNEQFF.

The J gene is TRBJ1-4, the V gene TRBV5-1; perhaps TRBD1 as D (6 bases). The CDR3 extends over 17 amino acids. The V gene lost 1 base and the J gene lost 0 bases, with 13 bases spanning the gap. The germline V gene encodes CDR1 SGHRS and CDR2 YFSETQ. The CDR3 DNA reads TGCGCCAGCAGCTTGACAGGGCCTGGGCCAACTAATGAAAAACTGTTTTTT. Protein sequence: CASSLTGPGPTNEKLFF.

The V call is TRBV30, the J call TRBJ1-1; no reliable D call. The V end lost 0 bases, the J end lost 1 base, and 6 bases lay between the germline ends. The CDR3 is 13 amino acids. Germline V gene sequence: CDR1 GTSNPN, CDR2 SVGIG (reference sequence). The DNA of the CDR3 is TGTGCCTGGAGTGTACACCCGAACACTGAAGCTTTCTTT. Amino acids: CAWSVHPNTEAFF.

The chain couples TRBV24-1 to TRBJ2-2; D tentatively reads TRBD1 or TRBD2 (5 bases each). Per the germline V gene, CDR1 is KGHDR and CDR2 is SFDVKD. CDR3 size: 14 residues. V gave up 9 bases and J gave up 3 bases, with 13 bases separating them. CDR3 region: CATSGTTDTGELFF. As DNA, the CDR3 is TGTGCCACCTCCGGGACGACCGACACCGGGGAGCTGTTTTTT.

The CDR3 nucleotides read TGTGCCAGTAGCCCTTGGCGTTCACCTGAGCAGTTCTTC. This encodes CASSPWRSPEQFF. V and J are TRBV19 and TRBJ2-1; D is undetermined. Per the germline V gene, CDR1 is LNHDA and CDR2 is SQIVND (reference sequence). V lost 6 bases, J lost 9 bases, and 15 bases lay in between. The CDR3 covers 13 residues. The full variable domain, with the rest looked up from reference TRBV19 and TRBJ2-1, is DGGITQSPKYLFRKEGQNVTLSCEQNLNHDAMYWYRQDPGQGLRLIYYSQIVNDFQKGDIAEGYSVSREKKESFPLTVTSAQKNPTAFYLCASSPWRSPEQFFGPGTRLTVL.

This rearrangement joins TRBV7-2 to TRBJ2-1, with TRBD2 identical over 7 bases. V was clipped by 5 bases and J by 8 bases; unmatched bases: 6. CDR1 and CDR2 from the germline V gene are SGHTA and FQGNSA. The CDR3 length is 13 residues. Here the CDR3 DNA reads TGTGCCAGCAGCCCTCTCCGGGGGGATGAGCAGTTCTTC. It yields the protein CASSPLRGDEQFF. Based on the CDR3 plus reference TRBV7-2 and TRBJ2-1, the full variable domain is GAGVSQSPSNKVTEKGKDVELRCDPISGHTALYWYRQSLGQGLEFLIYFQGNSAPDKSGLPSDRFSAERTGGSVSTLTIQRTQQEDSAVYLCASSPLRGDEQFFGPGTRLTVL.

The chain links TRBV18 to TRBJ2-1; 10 nucleotides line up with TRBD2. CDR1 and CDR2 from the germline V gene are KGHSH and LQKENI. Unmatched junction bases numbered 14, after V lost 3 bases and J lost 15 bases. The length of the CDR3 is 15 residues. CDR3 nucleotides: TGTGCCAGCTCACCGATAGCGGGAGGCCCAAATGAGGGGTTCTTC. This gives the protein CASSPIAGGPNEGFF. The full variable domain, rest sourced from reference TRBV18 and TRBJ2-1, is NAGVMQNPRHLVRRRGQEARLRCSPMKGHSHVYWYRQLPEEGLKFMVYLQKENIIDESGMPKERFSAEFPKEGPSILRIQQVVRGDSAAYFCASSPIAGGPNEGFFGPGTRLTVL.

The chain has TRBV5-1 and TRBJ2-2, with 9 positions matching TRBD1. The germline V gene has CDR1 SGHRS and CDR2 YFSETQ. The CDR3 sequence is 14 residues long. The V and J ends lost 4 bases and 7 bases, in that order; junction bases with no gene match: 5. CDR3 amino acids: CASSGGQGSGELFF. The CDR3, as DNA: TGCGCCAGCAGCGGGGGACAGGGCAGCGGGGAGCTGTTTTTT. The full variable domain, its missing parts supplied by reference TRBV5-1 and TRBJ2-2, is KAGVTQTPRYLIKTRGQQVTLSCSPISGHRSVSWYQQTPGQGLQFLFEYFSETQRNKGNFPGRFSGRQFSNSRSEMNVSTLELGDSALYLCASSGGQGSGELFFGEGSRLTVL.

The gene calls are TRBV7-9 and TRBJ1-4; no clear D gene. CDR3 length: 14 residues. Germline loops: CDR1 SEHNR, CDR2 FQNEAQ (reference sequence). V shed 5 bases and J shed 2 bases, with 9 bases lying between them. The CDR3 DNA reads as TGTGCCAGCAGCCTGCTAGGCACTAATGAAAAACTGTTTTTT. Protein product: CASSLLGTNEKLFF.